What follows describes a single T cell receptor (beta chain). Antigen specificity is unknown. Separation from the approximately 670-subject first cohort characterized the 120-subject validation cohort, to which the donors belonged. TCRdb keeps only in-frame clones here, not all; method: immunoSEQ multiplex PCR. The table lists 130,000 or so clones, roughly 86% of them singletons. This record comes from a study of cytomegalovirus exposure and HLA in healthy donors. Broader study findings: Cytomegalovirus status was reportedly diagnosed by the classifier with high specificity and sensitivity.

Germline CDR1 SGHTA, CDR2 FQGNSA. CDR3 size: 14 residues. With V trimmed by 5 bases and J by 7 bases, 8 bases remained unmatched. The sample was PBMCs. The clonotype originates from a man aged 30-40 years in good health and CMV-seronegative. The V and J genes are TRBV7-2 and TRBJ2-7; the match to TRBD1 covers 10 bases. Written as DNA, the CDR3 is TGTGCCAGCAGCCTGACAGGGGGCCACCGGGAGCAGTACTTC. Protein sequence: CASSLTGGHREQYF.